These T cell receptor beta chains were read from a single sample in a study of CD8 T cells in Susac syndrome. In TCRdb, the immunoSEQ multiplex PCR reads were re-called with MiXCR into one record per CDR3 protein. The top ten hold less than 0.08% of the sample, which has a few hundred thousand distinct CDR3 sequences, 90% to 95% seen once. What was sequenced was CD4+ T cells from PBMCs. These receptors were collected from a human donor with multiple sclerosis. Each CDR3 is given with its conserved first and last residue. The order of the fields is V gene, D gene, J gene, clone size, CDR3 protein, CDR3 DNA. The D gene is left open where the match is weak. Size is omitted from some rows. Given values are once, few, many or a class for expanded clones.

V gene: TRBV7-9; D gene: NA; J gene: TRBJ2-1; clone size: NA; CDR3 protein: CASSFWASRDSRGYNEQFF; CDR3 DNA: TGTGCCAGCAGCTTTTGGGCCAGTAGGGATTCACGAGGGTACAATGAGCAGTTCTTC
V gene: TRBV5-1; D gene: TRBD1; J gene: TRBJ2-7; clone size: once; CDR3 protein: CASSRTGEAYEQYF; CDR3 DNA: TGCGCCAGCAGCCGGACAGGGGAGGCCTACGAGCAGTACTTC
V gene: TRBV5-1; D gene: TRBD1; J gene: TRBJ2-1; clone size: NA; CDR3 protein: CASSLVRDRVGRNEQFF; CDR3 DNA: TGCGCCAGCAGCTTGGTCCGGGACAGGGTTGGCCGCAATGAGCAGTTCTTC
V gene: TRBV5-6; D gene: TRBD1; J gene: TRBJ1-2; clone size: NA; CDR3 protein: CASSFGDRANYGYTF; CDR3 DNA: TGTGCCAGCAGCTTTGGGGACAGGGCTAACTATGGCTACACCTTC
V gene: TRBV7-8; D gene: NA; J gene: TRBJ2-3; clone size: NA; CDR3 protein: CASSLETRDTQYF; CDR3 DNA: TGTGCCAGCAGCTTAGAGACCCGCGATACGCAGTATTTT
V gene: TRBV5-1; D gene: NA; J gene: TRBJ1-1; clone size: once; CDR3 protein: CASSLGGGRMNTEAFF; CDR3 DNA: TGCGCCAGCAGCTTGGGTGGGGGCAGAATGAACACTGAAGCTTTCTTT
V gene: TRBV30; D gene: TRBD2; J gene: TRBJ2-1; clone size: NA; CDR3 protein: CAWSRLAEGTYNEQFF; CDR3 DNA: TGTGCCTGGAGTAGGCTAGCGGAGGGGACCTACAATGAGCAGTTCTTC
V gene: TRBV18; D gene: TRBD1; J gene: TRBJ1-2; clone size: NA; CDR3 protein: CASQGQGGYGYTF; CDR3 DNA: TGTGCCAGCCAAGGACAGGGAGGCTATGGCTACACCTTC
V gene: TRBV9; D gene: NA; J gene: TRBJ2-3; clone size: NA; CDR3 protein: CASSADSPHTDTQYF; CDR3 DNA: TGTGCCAGCAGCGCGGACAGTCCCCACACAGATACGCAGTATTTT
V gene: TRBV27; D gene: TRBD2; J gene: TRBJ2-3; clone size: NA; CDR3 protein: CASSFHPLAGVPDTQYF; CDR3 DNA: TGTGCCAGCAGTTTTCACCCACTAGCGGGAGTTCCAGATACGCAGTATTTT
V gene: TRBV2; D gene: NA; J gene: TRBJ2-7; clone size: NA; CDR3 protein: CASSDRRDREGPYF; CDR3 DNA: TGTGCCAGCAGTGATCGTCGCGACAGGGAGGGTCCGTACTTC
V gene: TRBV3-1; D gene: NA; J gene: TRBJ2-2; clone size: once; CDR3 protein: CASSQGARTDTGELFF; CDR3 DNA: TGTGCCAGCAGCCAAGGCGCGCGGACTGACACCGGGGAGCTGTTTTTT
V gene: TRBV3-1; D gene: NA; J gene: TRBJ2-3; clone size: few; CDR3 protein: CASSRHFTDTQYF; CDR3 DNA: TGTGCCAGCAGCCGCCACTTCACAGATACGCAGTATTTT
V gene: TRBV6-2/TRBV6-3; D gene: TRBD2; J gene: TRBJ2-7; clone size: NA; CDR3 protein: CASSPLAQSSYEQYF; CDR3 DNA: TGTGCCAGCAGTCCACTAGCGCAGAGCTCCTACGAGCAGTACTTC
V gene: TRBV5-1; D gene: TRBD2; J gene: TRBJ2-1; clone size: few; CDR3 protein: CASSPIAGLDEQFF; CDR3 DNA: TGCGCCAGCAGCCCCATAGCGGGATTAGATGAGCAGTTCTTC
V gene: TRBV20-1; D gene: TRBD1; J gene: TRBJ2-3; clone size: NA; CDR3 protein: CSARVWRQGGDTQYF; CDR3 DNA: TGCAGTGCTAGAGTATGGAGACAGGGGGGAGATACGCAGTATTTT
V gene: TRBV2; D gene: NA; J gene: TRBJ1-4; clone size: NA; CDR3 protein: CASSLEGASNEKLFF; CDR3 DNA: TGTGCCAGCAGTCTCGAGGGCGCGTCGAATGAAAAACTGTTTTTT
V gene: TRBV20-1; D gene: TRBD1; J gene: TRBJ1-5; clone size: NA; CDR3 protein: CSAKTGGDQPQHF; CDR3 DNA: TGCAGTGCTAAGACAGGGGGGGATCAGCCCCAGCATTTT
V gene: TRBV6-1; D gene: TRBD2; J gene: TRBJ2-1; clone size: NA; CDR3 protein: CASRNRGRTSGGDYNEQFF; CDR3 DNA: TGTGCCAGCAGGAACAGGGGGCGGACTAGCGGGGGGGACTACAATGAGCAGTTCTTC
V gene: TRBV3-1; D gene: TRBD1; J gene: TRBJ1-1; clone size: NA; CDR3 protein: CASSSDRGYTEAFF; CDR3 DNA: TGTGCCAGCAGCTCCGACAGGGGGTACACTGAAGCTTTCTTT
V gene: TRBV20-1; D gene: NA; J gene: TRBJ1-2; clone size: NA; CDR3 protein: CSARDGPYGYTF; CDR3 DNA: TGCAGTGCTAGAGATGGACCCTATGGCTACACCTTC
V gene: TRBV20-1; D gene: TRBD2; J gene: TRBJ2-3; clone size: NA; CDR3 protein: CSARPGLAGSTDTQYF; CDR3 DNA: TGCAGTGCTAGGCCCGGACTAGCGGGGAGCACAGATACGCAGTATTTT
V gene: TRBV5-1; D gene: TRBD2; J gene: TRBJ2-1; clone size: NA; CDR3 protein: CASSLEREWNEQFF; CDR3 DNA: TGCGCCAGCAGCTTGGAGCGGGAATGGAATGAGCAGTTCTTC
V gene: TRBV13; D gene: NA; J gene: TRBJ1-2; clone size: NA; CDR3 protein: CASSFGGGNYGYTF; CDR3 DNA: TGTGCCAGCAGCTTTGGGGGAGGTAACTATGGCTACACCTTC
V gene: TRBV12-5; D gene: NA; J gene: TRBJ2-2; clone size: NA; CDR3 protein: CASGRTGQTNTGELFF; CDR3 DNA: TGTGCTAGTGGCCGGACGGGACAAACGAACACCGGGGAGCTGTTTTTT
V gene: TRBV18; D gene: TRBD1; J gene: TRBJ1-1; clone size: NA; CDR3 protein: CASSLQGGLTGEAFF; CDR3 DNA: TGTGCCAGCTCACTCCAAGGGGGCCTCACGGGTGAAGCTTTCTTT
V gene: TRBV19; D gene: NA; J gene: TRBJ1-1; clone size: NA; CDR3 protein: CASSADGPEGTGAFF; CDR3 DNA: TGTGCCAGTAGTGCAGACGGTCCGGAGGGGACCGGGGCTTTCTTT
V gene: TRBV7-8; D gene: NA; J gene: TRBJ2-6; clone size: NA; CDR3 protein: CASSSRTGPSGANVLTF; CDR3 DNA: TGTGCCAGCAGCTCCCGGACCGGCCCCTCTGGGGCCAACGTCCTGACTTTC
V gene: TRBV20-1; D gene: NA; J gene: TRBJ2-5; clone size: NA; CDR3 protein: CSARVGLETQYF; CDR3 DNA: TGCAGTGCTAGAGTAGGTTTGGAGACCCAGTACTTC
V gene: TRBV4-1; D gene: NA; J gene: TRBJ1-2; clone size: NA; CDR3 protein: CASSQDRDVLTPSYNYGYTF; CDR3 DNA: TGCGCCAGCAGCCAAGATAGGGACGTGCTGACACCATCCTACAACTATGGCTACACCTTC
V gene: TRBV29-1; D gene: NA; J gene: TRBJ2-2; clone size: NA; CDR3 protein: CSVEYYETGELFF; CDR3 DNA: TGCAGCGTTGAATATTACGAGACCGGGGAGCTGTTTTTT
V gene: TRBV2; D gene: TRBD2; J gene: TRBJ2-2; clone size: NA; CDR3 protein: CARKGLAGSITGELFF; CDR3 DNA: TGTGCCAGGAAGGGACTAGCGGGGAGCATCACCGGGGAGCTGTTTTTT
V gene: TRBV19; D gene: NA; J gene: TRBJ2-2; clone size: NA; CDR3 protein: CASNPWGPKPGNTGELFF; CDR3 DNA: TGTGCCAGTAACCCATGGGGGCCCAAGCCGGGGAACACCGGGGAGCTGTTTTTT
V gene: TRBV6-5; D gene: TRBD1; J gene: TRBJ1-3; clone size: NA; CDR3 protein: CASSYSGQGARTIYF; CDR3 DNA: TGTGCCAGCAGTTATTCCGGACAGGGGGCCAGGACCATATATTTT
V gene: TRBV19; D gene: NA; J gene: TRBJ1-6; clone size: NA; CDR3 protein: CASSVSYDNSPLHF; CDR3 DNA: TGTGCCAGTAGTGTCTCCTACGACAATTCACCCCTCCACTTT
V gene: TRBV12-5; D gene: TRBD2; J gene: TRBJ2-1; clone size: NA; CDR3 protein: CASGKREYVAEQFF; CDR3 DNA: TGTGCTAGTGGTAAGCGGGAGTATGTGGCTGAGCAGTTCTTC
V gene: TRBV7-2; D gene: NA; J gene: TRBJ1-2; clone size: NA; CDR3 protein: CASSLAWAEIPCGYTF; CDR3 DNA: TGTGCCAGCAGCTTAGCGTGGGCCGAGATCCCCTGTGGCTACACCTTC
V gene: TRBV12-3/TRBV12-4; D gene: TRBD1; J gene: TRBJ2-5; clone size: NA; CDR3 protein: CASSSVGQVETQYF; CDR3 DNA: TGTGCCAGCAGTTCCGTTGGACAGGTTGAGACCCAGTACTTC
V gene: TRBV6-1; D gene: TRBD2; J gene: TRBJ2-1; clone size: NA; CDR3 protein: CASSEVGDPGRRPREQFF; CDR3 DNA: TGTGCCAGCAGTGAAGTCGGAGATCCCGGGAGGCGCCCACGGGAGCAGTTCTTC
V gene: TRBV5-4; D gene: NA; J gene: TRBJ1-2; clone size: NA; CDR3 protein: CASSLFRIYGYTF; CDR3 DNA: TGTGCCAGCAGCTTGTTCAGGATTTATGGCTACACCTTC
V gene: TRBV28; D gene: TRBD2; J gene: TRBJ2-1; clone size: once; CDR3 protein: CASSFAGARGDEQFF; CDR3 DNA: TGTGCCAGCAGTTTCGCGGGAGCCCGGGGGGATGAGCAGTTCTTC
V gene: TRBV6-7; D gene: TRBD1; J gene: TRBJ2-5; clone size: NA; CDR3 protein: CASSLGQRQETQYF; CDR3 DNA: TGTGCCAGCAGCTTGGGACAGCGTCAAGAGACCCAGTACTTC
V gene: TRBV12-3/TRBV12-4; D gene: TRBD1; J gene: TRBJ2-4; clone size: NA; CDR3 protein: CASSFGTGWVKNIQYF; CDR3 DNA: TGTGCCAGCAGTTTCGGGACAGGGTGGGTCAAAAACATTCAGTACTTC
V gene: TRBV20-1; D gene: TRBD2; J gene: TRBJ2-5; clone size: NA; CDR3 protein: CSARGVLAGGFKTQYF; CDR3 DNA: TGCAGTGCTAGAGGGGTCCTAGCGGGAGGGTTTAAGACCCAGTACTTC
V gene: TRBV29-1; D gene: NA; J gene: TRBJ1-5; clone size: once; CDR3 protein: CSVEPGAGQPQHF; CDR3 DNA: TGCAGCGTTGAACCGGGGGCGGGTCAGCCCCAGCATTTT